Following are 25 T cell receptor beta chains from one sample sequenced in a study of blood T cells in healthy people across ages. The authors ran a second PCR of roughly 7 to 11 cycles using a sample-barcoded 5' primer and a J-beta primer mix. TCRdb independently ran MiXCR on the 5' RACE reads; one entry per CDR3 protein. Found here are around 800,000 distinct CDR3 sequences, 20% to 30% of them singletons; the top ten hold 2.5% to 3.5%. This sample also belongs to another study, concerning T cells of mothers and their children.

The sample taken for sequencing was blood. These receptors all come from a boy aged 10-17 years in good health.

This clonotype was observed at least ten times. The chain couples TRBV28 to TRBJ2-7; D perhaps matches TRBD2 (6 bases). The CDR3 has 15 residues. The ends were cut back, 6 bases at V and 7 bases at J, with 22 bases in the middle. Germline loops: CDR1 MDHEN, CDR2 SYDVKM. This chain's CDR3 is CASRSAAGGNREQYF. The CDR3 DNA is TGTGCCAGCAGGTCCGCAGCCGGGGGTAATAGGGAGCAGTACTTC.

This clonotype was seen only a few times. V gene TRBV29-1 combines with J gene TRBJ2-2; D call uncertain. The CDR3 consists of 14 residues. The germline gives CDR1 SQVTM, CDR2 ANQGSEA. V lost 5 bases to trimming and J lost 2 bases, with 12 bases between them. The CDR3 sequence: CSVSSAVNTGELFF. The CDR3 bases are TGCAGCGTTTCATCGGCGGTAAACACCGGGGAGCTGTTTTTT.

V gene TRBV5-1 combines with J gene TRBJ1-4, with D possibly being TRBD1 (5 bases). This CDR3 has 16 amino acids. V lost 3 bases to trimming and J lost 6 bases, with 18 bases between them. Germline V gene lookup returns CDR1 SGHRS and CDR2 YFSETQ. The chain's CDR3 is CASSSLPGTDDEKLFF. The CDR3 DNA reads TGCGCCAGCAGCTCGCTACCCGGGACGGACGATGAAAAACTGTTTTTT.

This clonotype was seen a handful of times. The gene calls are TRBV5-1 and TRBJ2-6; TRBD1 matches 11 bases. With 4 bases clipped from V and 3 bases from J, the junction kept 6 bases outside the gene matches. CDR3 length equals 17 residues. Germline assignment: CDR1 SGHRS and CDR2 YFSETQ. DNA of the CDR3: TGCGCCAGCAGCGTGGGACAGGGGGACTTTGGGGCCAACGTCCTGACTTTC. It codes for CASSVGQGDFGANVLTF. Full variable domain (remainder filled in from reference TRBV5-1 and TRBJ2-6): KAGVTQTPRYLIKTRGQQVTLSCSPISGHRSVSWYQQTPGQGLQFLFEYFSETQRNKGNFPGRFSGRQFSNSRSEMNVSTLELGDSALYLCASSVGQGDFGANVLTFGAGSRLTVL.

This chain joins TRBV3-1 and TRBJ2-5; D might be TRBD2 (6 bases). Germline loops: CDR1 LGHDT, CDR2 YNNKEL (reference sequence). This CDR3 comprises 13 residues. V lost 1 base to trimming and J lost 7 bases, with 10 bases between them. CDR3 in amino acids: CASSQVEGATQYF. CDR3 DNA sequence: TGTGCCAGCAGCCAAGTGGAGGGCGCGACCCAGTACTTC.

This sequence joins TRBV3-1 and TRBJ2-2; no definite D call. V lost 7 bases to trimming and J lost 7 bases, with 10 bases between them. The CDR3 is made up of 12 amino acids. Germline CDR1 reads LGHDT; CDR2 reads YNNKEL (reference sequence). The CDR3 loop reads CASNMGSGELFF. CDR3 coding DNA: TGTGCCAGCAACATGGGTAGCGGGGAGCTGTTTTTT. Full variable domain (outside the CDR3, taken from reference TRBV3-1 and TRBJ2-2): DTAVSQTPKYLVTQMGNDKSIKCEQNLGHDTMYWYKQDSKKFLKIMFSYNNKELIINETVPNRFSPKSPDKAHLNLHINSLELGDSAVYFCASNMGSGELFFGEGSRLTVL.

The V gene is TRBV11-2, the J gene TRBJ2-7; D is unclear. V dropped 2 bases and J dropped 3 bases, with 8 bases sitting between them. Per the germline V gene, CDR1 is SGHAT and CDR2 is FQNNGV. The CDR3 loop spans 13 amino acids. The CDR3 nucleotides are TGTGCCAGCAGCTTACAAATCCTCTACGAGCAGTACTTC. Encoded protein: CASSLQILYEQYF.

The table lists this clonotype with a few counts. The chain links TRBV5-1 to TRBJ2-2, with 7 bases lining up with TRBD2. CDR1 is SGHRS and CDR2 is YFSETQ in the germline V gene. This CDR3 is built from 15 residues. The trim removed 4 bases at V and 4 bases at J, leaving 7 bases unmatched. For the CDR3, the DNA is TGCGCCAGCAGCCCGCTAGCGGCGACCACCGGGGAGCTGTTTTTT. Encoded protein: CASSPLAATTGELFF.

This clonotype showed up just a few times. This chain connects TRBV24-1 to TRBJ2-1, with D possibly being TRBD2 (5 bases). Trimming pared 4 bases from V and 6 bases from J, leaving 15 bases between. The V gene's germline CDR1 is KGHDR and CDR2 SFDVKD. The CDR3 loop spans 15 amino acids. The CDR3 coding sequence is TGTGCCACCAGTGACGAAGAGAGGGAGATCAATGAGCAGTTCTTC. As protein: CATSDEEREINEQFF.

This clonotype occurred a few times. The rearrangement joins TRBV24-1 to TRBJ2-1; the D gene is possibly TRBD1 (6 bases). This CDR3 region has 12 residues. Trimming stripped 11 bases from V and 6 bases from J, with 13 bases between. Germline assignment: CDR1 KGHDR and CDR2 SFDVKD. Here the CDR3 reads CAIGTRGNEQFF. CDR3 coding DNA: TGTGCCATCGGAACCAGGGGCAATGAGCAGTTCTTC.

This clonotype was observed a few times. The CDR3 sequence is CASRPRTSSDETQYF. The CDR3 bases are TGTGCCAGCAGACCTAGGACTAGTTCCGATGAGACCCAGTACTTC. V gene TRBV6-2 or TRBV6-3 combines with J gene TRBJ2-5; 7 nucleotides align to TRBD2. Trimming took 6 bases from V and 5 from J; bases not matched to a gene: 12. The CDR3 covers 15 residues. Germline assignment: CDR1 MNHEY and CDR2 SVGEGT.

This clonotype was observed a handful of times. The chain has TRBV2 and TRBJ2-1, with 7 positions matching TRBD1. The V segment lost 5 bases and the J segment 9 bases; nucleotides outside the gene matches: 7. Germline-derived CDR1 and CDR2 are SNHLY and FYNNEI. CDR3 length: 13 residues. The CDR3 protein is CASSRQGSSEQFF. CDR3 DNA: TGTGCCAGCAGTCGACAGGGATCGAGTGAGCAGTTCTTC.

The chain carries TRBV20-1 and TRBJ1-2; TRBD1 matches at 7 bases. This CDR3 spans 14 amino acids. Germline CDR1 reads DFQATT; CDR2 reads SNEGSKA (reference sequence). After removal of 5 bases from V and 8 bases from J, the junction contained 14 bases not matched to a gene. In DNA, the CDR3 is TGCAGTGCTTTTAACCCCGGACAGGCATACGGCTACACCTTC. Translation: CSAFNPGQAYGYTF.

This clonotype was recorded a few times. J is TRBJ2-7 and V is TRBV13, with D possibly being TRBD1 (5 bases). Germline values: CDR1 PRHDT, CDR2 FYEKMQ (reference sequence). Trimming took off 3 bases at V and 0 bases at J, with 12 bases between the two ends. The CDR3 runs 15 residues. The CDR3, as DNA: TGTGCCAGCAGCTTTTGGGGCAACGACTCCTACGAGCAGTACTTC. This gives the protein CASSFWGNDSYEQYF.

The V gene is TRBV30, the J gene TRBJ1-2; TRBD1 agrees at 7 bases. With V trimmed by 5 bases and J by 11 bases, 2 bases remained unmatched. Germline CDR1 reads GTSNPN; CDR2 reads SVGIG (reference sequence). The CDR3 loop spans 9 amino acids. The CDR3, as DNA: TGTGCCTGGGGGGGACAGTACACCTTC. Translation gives CAWGGQYTF.

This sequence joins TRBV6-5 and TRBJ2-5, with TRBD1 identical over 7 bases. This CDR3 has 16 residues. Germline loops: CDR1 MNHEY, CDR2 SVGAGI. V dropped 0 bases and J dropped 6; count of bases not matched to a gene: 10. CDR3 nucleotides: TGTGCCAGCAGTTACTCGCTTCGGACAGGCGACCAGACCCAGTACTTC. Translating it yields CASSYSLRTGDQTQYF.

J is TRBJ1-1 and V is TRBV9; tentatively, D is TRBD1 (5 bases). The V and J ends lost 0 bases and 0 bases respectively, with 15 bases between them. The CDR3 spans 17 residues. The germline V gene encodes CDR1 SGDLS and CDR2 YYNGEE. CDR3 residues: CASSVVPRDPMNTEAFF. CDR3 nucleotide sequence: TGTGCCAGCAGCGTAGTCCCCAGGGACCCAATGAACACTGAAGCTTTCTTT.

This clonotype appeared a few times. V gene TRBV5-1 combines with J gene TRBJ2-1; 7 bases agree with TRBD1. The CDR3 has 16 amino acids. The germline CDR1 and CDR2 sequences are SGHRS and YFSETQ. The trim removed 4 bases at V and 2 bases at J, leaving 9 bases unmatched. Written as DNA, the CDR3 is TGCGCCAGCAGCCACCCTGAGGGGGCCACCTACAATGAGCAGTTCTTC. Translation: CASSHPEGATYNEQFF.

This chain's CDR3 is CASSQGRASERYSKNYEQYF. CDR3 coding DNA: TGTGCCAGCAGCCAAGGCCGCGCATCCGAACGTTACTCCAAAAACTACGAGCAGTACTTC. This chain links TRBV14 with TRBJ2-7; D gene ambiguous. Germline assignment: CDR1 SGHDN and CDR2 FVKESK. This CDR3 is 20 amino acids long. V lost 1 base and J lost 3, with 28 bases in between.

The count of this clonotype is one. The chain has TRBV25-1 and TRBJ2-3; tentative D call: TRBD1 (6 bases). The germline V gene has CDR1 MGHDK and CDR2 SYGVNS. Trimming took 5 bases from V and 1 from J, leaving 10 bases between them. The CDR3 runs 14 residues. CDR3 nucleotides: TGTGCCAGCAGTAACCGACAGGGCACAGATACGCAGTATTTT. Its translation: CASSNRQGTDTQYF.

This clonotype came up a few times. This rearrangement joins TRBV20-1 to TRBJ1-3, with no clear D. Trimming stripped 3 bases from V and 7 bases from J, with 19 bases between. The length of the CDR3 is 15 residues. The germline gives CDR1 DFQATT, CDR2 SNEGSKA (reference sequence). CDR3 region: CSASLPKPEGNTIYF. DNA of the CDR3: TGCAGTGCTAGTCTTCCGAAACCGGAAGGCAACACCATATATTTT.

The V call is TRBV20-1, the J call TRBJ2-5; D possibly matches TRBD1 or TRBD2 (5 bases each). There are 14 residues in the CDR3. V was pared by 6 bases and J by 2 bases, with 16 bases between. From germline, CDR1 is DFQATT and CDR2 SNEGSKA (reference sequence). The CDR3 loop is CSAPVPGRQETQYF. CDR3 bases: TGCAGTGCCCCCGTTCCGGGGCGGCAAGAGACCCAGTACTTC.

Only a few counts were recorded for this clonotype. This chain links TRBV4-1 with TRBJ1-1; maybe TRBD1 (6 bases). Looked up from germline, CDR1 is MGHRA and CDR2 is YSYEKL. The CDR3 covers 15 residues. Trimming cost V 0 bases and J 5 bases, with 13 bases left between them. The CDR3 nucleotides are TGCGCCAGCAGCCAAGATCCGCAGGGGTCGACTGAAGCTTTCTTT. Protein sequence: CASSQDPQGSTEAFF.

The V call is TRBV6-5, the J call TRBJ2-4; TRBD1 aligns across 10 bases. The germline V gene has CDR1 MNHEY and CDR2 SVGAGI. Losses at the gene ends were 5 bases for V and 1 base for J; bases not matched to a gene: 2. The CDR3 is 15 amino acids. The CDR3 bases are TGTGCCAGCAGTCTGGGACAGGGGGCCAAAAACATTCAGTACTTC. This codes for CASSLGQGAKNIQYF.

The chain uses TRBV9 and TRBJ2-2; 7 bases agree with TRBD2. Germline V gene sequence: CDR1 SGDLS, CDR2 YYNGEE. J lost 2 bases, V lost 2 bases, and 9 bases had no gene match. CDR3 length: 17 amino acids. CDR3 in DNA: TGTGCCAGCAGCGTGGACACCGGGACTATCAACACCGGGGAGCTGTTTTTT. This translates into CASSVDTGTINTGELFF. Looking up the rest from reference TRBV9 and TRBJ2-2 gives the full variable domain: DSGVTQTPKHLITATGQRVTLRCSPRSGDLSVYWYQQSLDQGLQFLIQYYNGEERAKGNILERFSAQQFPDLHSELNLSSLELGDSALYFCASSVDTGTINTGELFFGEGSRLTVL.